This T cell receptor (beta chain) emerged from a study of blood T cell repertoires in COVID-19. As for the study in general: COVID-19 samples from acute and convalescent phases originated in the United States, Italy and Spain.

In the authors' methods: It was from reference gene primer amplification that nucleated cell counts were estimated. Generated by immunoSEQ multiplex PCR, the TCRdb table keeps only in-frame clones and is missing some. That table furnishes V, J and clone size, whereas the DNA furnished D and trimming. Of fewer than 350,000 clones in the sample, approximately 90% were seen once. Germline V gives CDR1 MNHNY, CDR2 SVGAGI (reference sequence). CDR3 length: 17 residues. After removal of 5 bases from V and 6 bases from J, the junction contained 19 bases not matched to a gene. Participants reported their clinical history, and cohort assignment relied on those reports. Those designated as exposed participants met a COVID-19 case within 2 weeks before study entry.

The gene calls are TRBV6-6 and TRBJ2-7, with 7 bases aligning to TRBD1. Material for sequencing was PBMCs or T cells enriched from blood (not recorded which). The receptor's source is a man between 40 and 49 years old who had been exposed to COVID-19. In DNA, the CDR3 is TGTGCCAGCAGTCCTTCACTACTACTCCGACAGGGCCCCGAGCAGTACTTC. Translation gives CASSPSLLLRQGPEQYF.